This T cell receptor (beta chain) was recovered during a study of identical twins. A universal primer site was created by template switching, with the cDNA bearing unique molecular identifiers. TCRdb analysed the 5' RACE reads with MiXCR anew, one entry per CDR3 protein. The table has 1,800,000 or so distinct CDR3 sequences, about 31% seen once. In the case of this clonotype: Its target is not known.

Germline V lookup: CDR1 KGHSH, CDR2 LQKENI. Trimming removed 3 bases from V and 3 bases from J, with 12 bases in between. There are 15 residues in the CDR3. Points from the study as a whole: Analyses of zero insertions could be partly confounded by invariant MAIT and iNKT cells. Within twin pairs, the out-of-frame alpha sequences they shared showed excess low generation probability. Models came in too low on out-of-frame TCR alpha sharing in monozygotic twins.

The clonotype comes from a newborn girl in good health. This chain connects TRBV18 to TRBJ1-5, with D unresolved. The sequencing input was cord blood. The CDR3 protein is CASSPWEGINQPQHF. The CDR3 nucleotides read TGTGCCAGCTCACCGTGGGAGGGAATCAATCAGCCCCAGCATTTT.